This T cell receptor (beta chain) was identified during a study of blood T cell repertoires in COVID-19. The table came from immunoSEQ multiplex PCR; TCRdb's copy has only in-frame clones and leaves some out. Found here are some 180,000 clones, approximately 85% of them singletons; the top ten hold 6.2%. Two negative PCRs, clearance, or symptom resolution were required of recovered Cohort 3 donors. The CDR3 runs to 16 residues. CDR1 is MDHEN, CDR2 SYDVKM, per germline. V was pared by 5 bases and J by 4 bases, with 21 bases between. The source material was PBMCs or T cells enriched from blood (not recorded which). The chain recombines TRBV28 with TRBJ2-7; possible D gene TRBD2, 5 bases. The TCR was taken from a man aged 35 to 55 who had recovered from COVID-19. This chain's CDR3 is CASSPPRTLIQYEQYF. CDR3 DNA: TGTGCCAGCAGTCCGCCACGGACTCTAATACAATACGAGCAGTACTTC.